This entry concerns a single TCR beta chain. Antigen unknown. This sample stems from a study of T cell responses to AZD1222 COVID-19 vaccine. Study findings and constraints: Reports say nearly half of spike-specific TCRs go after unmutated variant regions. Sampling that yielded the repertoires occurred only after the peak T cell response. Clonal diversity was possibly underestimated, and the donors were mostly white British, with more females.

Timing groups of about 4 and about 12 weeks for second doses were pooled. Data came from immunoSEQ multiplex PCR; TCRdb stores just in-frame clones and leaves some out. The repertoire holds nearly 110,000 clones, with roughly 90% as singletons. From germline, CDR1 is MRHNA and CDR2 SNTAGT. The CDR3 loop spans 13 amino acids. The V gene lost 5 bases and the J gene lost 5 bases, with 10 bases spanning the gap. The sequence was obtained from an adult who received the AZD1222 COVID-19 vaccine. This chain connects TRBV6-4 to TRBJ2-1; possibly TRBD2 for D (7 bases). The sample here was peripheral blood, taken 28 days after the second AZD1222 dose. The CDR3 coding sequence is TGTGCCAGCAGTCGGGGGGCGGACAATGAGCAGTTCTTC. Translating gives CASSRGADNEQFF.